The 27 T cell receptor beta chains reported below all come from one sample, sequenced in a study of T-cell reconstitution after alpha-beta-depleted transplantation in children. TCRbeta library preparation incorporated unique molecular identifiers. Using its own MiXCR run on the PCR reads, TCRdb lists one record per CDR3 protein. The table includes 150,000 to 250,000 distinct CDR3 sequences, roughly 15% detected once. Specimen: PBMCs from the stem cell graft donor, collected from the stem cell graft. These receptors all stem from a human donor who donated a stem cell graft to a child with acute lymphoblastic leukemia.

This clonotype was detected ten times or more. The CDR3 DNA sequence: TGTGCCATCAGTGAGTCTGGCGGCGAGCAGTACTTC. Translating it yields CAISESGGEQYF. The chain employs TRBV10-3 and TRBJ2-7; D unresolved. The CDR3 runs 12 residues. CDR1 is ENHRY and CDR2 is SYGVKD in the germline V gene. V gave up 0 bases and J gave up 6 bases, with 6 bases separating them.

The V call is TRBV5-6, the J call TRBJ2-5, with 11 bases lining up with TRBD2. CDR3 length: 17 amino acids. Losses at the gene ends were 2 bases for V and 4 bases for J; bases not matched to a gene: 10. Germline V gene data show CDR1 as SGHDT and CDR2 as YYEEEE. CDR3 sequence reads: CASSFSSGRTWRETQYF. CDR3 nucleotides: TGTGCCAGCAGCTTTTCTAGCGGGAGGACCTGGAGAGAGACCCAGTACTTC.

This clonotype has at least ten counts. The V and J genes are TRBV11-2 and TRBJ1-5, with D tentatively TRBD1 (5 bases). Trimming shortened V by 5 bases and J by 5 bases, and 16 bases separated the two germline ends. CDR1 and CDR2 (germline): SGHAT, FQNNGV. The CDR3 is made up of 15 amino acids. The CDR3 sequence is CASSPHGGGDQPQHF. The CDR3 DNA follows: TGTGCCAGCAGCCCACACGGCGGGGGAGATCAGCCCCAGCATTTT.

The chain carries TRBV3-1 and TRBJ2-5, with D tentatively TRBD1 (7 bases). CDR3 size: 15 residues. Germline CDR1 reads LGHDT; CDR2 reads YNNKEL (reference sequence). Trimming stripped 5 bases from V and 8 bases from J, with 21 bases between. The CDR3 bases are TGTGCCAGCAGCGACCGGGACTCCAGGGGGAAAACCCAGTACTTC. This translates into CASSDRDSRGKTQYF.

About this clonotype itself: One end of the junction is discordant with germline, which a read error may explain. V and J are TRBV7-7 and TRBJ2-5; TRBD2 matches at 8 bases. The CDR3 is made up of 14 amino acids. CDR1 and CDR2 from the germline V gene are SSHAT and FNYEAQ (reference sequence). The CDR3 protein is CASSRSGTQETQYF. As DNA, the CDR3 is TGTGCTAGCAGCCGTAGCGGGACTCAAGAGACCCAGTACTTC. Filled out from reference TRBV7-7 and TRBJ2-5, the complete variable domain reads GAGVSQSPRYKVTKRGQDVTLRCDPISSHATLYWYQQALGQGPEFLTYFNYEAQPDKSGLPSDRFSAERPEGSISTLTIQRTEQRDSAMYRCASSRSGTQETQYFGPGTRLLVL.

The genes are TRBV7-8 and TRBJ1-1; no reliable D call. This CDR3 region has 16 residues. The V end lost 1 base, the J end lost 1 base, and 13 bases lay between the germline ends. Germline V CDR1 and CDR2: SGHVS, FQNEAQ. The CDR3 sequence: CASSLEEVSKNTEAFF. In nucleotides, the CDR3 is TGTGCCAGCAGCTTAGAGGAGGTCAGTAAGAACACTGAAGCTTTCTTT.

The gene calls are TRBV20-1 and TRBJ2-7; TRBD1 aligns across 11 bases. Per germline, CDR1 DFQATT and CDR2 SNEGSKA (reference sequence). This CDR3 has 17 amino acids. Trimming took 5 bases from V and 0 from J; bases not matched to a gene: 12. The DNA of the CDR3 is TGCAGTGCTCCATCGACTTTGGGACAGGGGGTCTCCTACGAGCAGTACTTC. It specifies CSAPSTLGQGVSYEQYF.

This clonotype was found many times. The rearrangement links TRBV12-3 or TRBV12-4 to TRBJ2-2; 8 bases fit TRBD1. V lost 6 bases, J lost 2 bases, and 5 bases stayed unmatched. CDR3 length: 15 amino acids. As DNA, the CDR3 is TGTGCCAGCAGCGCCGGGACAGGCAACACCGGGGAGCTGTTTTTT. This sequence encodes CASSAGTGNTGELFF.

This clonotype showed up many times. The chain recombines TRBV20-1 with TRBJ2-2; 9 nucleotides align to TRBD2. Trimming cost V 2 bases and J 0 bases; bases outside gene matches: 1. This CDR3 is 15 amino acids long. Germline lookup yields CDR1 DFQATT and CDR2 SNEGSKA (reference sequence). The DNA for the CDR3 is TGCAGTGCTAGAACTAGCGGGCCGAACACCGGGGAGCTGTTTTTT. Amino acids: CSARTSGPNTGELFF.

This clonotype was seen a few times. The chain uses TRBV12-3 or TRBV12-4 and TRBJ2-2, with no clear D. Trimming pared 3 bases from V and 4 bases from J, leaving 6 bases between. The CDR3 loop spans 13 amino acids. The CDR3 nucleotides are TGTGCCAGCAGTTTTTCTAGCACCGGGGAGCTGTTTTTT. Its translation: CASSFSSTGELFF.

In regard to this clonotype: With a much larger clone just one base away, this may be a read error. J is TRBJ1-1 and V is TRBV5-1; 7 bases map to TRBD1. Per germline, CDR1 SGHRS and CDR2 YFSETQ. This CDR3 spans 14 amino acids. CDR3 protein: CSSSLGQANTEAFF. DNA of the CDR3: TGCTCCAGCAGCCTAGGACAGGCGAACACTGAAGCTTTCTTT.

This clonotype has more than one count but fewer than ten. The chain employs TRBV7-8 and TRBJ2-1, with 8 bases aligning to TRBD2. This CDR3 comprises 17 residues. The V gene end was trimmed by 1 base and the J gene end by 6 bases; junction bases not matched to a gene: 11. Per germline, CDR1 SGHVS and CDR2 FQNEAQ. For the CDR3, the DNA is TGTGCCAGCAGCTTAGAGATCGGGACTAGTGGAGGCAATGAGCAGTTCTTC. Protein: CASSLEIGTSGGNEQFF.

The sample holds many counts of this clonotype. The J gene is TRBJ1-1, the V gene TRBV7-8; TRBD1 is a possible D gene (5 bases). The CDR3 loop spans 16 amino acids. The V end lost 1 base, the J end lost 4 bases, and 16 bases lay between the germline ends. Germline V gene data show CDR1 as SGHVS and CDR2 as FQNEAQ. CDR3 nucleotide sequence: TGTGCCAGCAGCTTAGTCCGCCCTACAGGTGGCACTGAAGCTTTCTTT. This gives the protein CASSLVRPTGGTEAFF.

This clonotype was found many times. The J gene is TRBJ2-3, the V gene TRBV29-1; D may match TRBD1 or TRBD2 (6 bases each). This CDR3 has 12 amino acids. The germline V gene has CDR1 SQVTM and CDR2 ANQGSEA. V was shortened by 8 bases and J by 4 bases, with 13 bases between the two germline ends. The CDR3 is CSSDGGPDTQYF. CDR3 DNA sequence: TGCAGCTCCGACGGGGGCCCAGATACGCAGTATTTT.

This clonotype has at least ten counts. V usage is TRBV27 and J usage is TRBJ2-1, with TRBD2 matching 9 bases. Germline lookup yields CDR1 MNHEY and CDR2 SMNVEV (reference sequence). This CDR3 has 19 residues. J gave up 2 bases and V 5 bases, and 16 bases lay outside the gene matches. The CDR3, as DNA: TGTGCCAGCAGTAACACTAGCGGGCGGGCCTTCTTTACCTACAATGAGCAGTTCTTC. Protein product: CASSNTSGRAFFTYNEQFF.

There are many counts of this clonotype. The V and J genes are TRBV29-1 and TRBJ2-1, with D perhaps being TRBD1 or TRBD2 (5 bases each). The CDR3 runs to 14 residues. Germline values: CDR1 SQVTM, CDR2 ANQGSEA. V lost 2 bases and J lost 2, with 10 bases in between. The CDR3 coding sequence is TGCAGCGTTGAACGGGGACGGCCCTACAATGAGCAGTTCTTC. Encoded protein: CSVERGRPYNEQFF.

This chain uses TRBV5-1 with TRBJ2-3; 11 bases match TRBD1. Unmatched junction bases numbered 5, after V lost 5 bases and J lost 3 bases. From germline, CDR1 is SGHRS and CDR2 YFSETQ. The CDR3 loop spans 15 amino acids. DNA of the CDR3: TGCGCCAGCAGAACCGGGACAGGGGGGACAGATACGCAGTATTTT. Translating it yields CASRTGTGGTDTQYF.

This clonotype showed up many times. The chain combines TRBV7-9 with TRBJ1-2, with 9 bases matching TRBD1. There are 15 residues in the CDR3. Trimming at V came to 4 bases and at J to 8 bases, leaving 11 bases not matched to a gene. Germline V gene data show CDR1 as SEHNR and CDR2 as FQNEAQ (reference sequence). The CDR3 here is CASSYEPQGAGGYTF. The CDR3 bases are TGTGCCAGCAGCTATGAACCACAGGGGGCTGGGGGCTACACCTTC.

This rearrangement joins TRBV4-2 to TRBJ2-7; 9 bases map to TRBD2. The CDR3 totals 16 residues. V lost 0 bases and J lost 2; bases outside the gene matches: 5. Germline CDR1 LGHNA, CDR2 YNFKEQ. This chain's CDR3 is CASSQETAGGAYEQYF. The CDR3 DNA follows: TGTGCCAGCAGCCAAGAGACGGCGGGAGGGGCCTACGAGCAGTACTTC.

This clonotype was seen only a few times. The rearrangement links TRBV10-3 to TRBJ2-1, with 7 bases aligning to TRBD2. The CDR3 is made up of 18 amino acids. Germline CDR1 is ENHRY and CDR2 is SYGVKD. Trimming removed 10 bases from V and 0 bases from J; junction bases left unmatched: 18. CDR3 loop: CATIPRASGTHSYNEQFF. Here the CDR3 DNA reads TGTGCCACCATACCTAGGGCTAGCGGTACCCACTCCTACAATGAGCAGTTCTTC.

This clonotype showed up just a few times. J is TRBJ1-1 and V is TRBV12-3 or TRBV12-4, with a possible D match to TRBD1 (6 bases). The CDR3 contains 15 residues. The V end lost 6 bases, the J end lost 0 bases, and 14 bases lay between the germline ends. The CDR3 DNA follows: TGTGCCAGCAGATACAGGACAGCCATGAACACTGAAGCTTTCTTT. Translation: CASRYRTAMNTEAFF.

This clonotype was counted many times. The chain is built from TRBV5-1 and TRBJ2-1; maybe TRBD2 (5 bases). Trimming removed 0 bases from V and 7 bases from J, with 8 bases in between. CDR3 size: 13 residues. Looked up from germline, CDR1 is SGHRS and CDR2 is YFSETQ. Here the CDR3 DNA reads TGCGCCAGCAGCTTGGGAGGGCAGAATGAGCAGTTCTTC. This sequence encodes CASSLGGQNEQFF.

This clonotype was seen repeatedly, ten times or more. The V call is TRBV27, the J call TRBJ1-1; TRBD1 matches at 8 bases. Unmatched junction bases numbered 7, after V lost 5 bases and J lost 8 bases. The CDR3 is 13 residues long. Looked up from germline, CDR1 is MNHEY and CDR2 is SMNVEV (reference sequence). For the CDR3, the DNA is TGTGCCAGCAGTGCGAGACAGGGGAGGGAAGCTTTCTTT. It translates to CASSARQGREAFF.

This clonotype came up a few times. V gene TRBV7-9 combines with J gene TRBJ2-2, with a weak D call TRBD1 (6 bases). Trimming took off 6 bases at V and 6 bases at J, with 23 bases between the two ends. The CDR3 has 17 residues. Germline V lookup: CDR1 SEHNR, CDR2 FQNEAQ (reference sequence). The CDR3, as DNA: TGTGCCAGCAGTTCCACCGGGACACGGATAAGAGCCGGGGAGCTGTTTTTT. As protein: CASSSTGTRIRAGELFF. The full variable domain, rest sourced from reference TRBV7-9 and TRBJ2-2, is DTGVSQNPRHKITKRGQNVTFRCDPISEHNRLYWYRQTLGQGPEFLTYFQNEAQLEKSRLLSDRFSAERPKGSFSTLEIQRTEQGDSAMYLCASSSTGTRIRAGELFFGEGSRLTVL.

This clonotype came up many times. The V and J genes are TRBV4-2 and TRBJ2-4; tentatively, D is TRBD1 (6 bases). The V end was cut by 7 bases, the J end by 0 bases, with 28 bases between. Per germline, CDR1 LGHNA and CDR2 YNFKEQ. This CDR3 comprises 20 residues. CDR3 nucleotides: TGTGCCAGCATAACTCGACCCAGTAACCAGGACAGAGTAGCCAAAAACATTCAGTACTTC. Residues: CASITRPSNQDRVAKNIQYF.

The chain recombines TRBV6-1 with TRBJ2-3; TRBD1 might be the D (5 bases). The CDR3 consists of 16 residues. The germline V gene encodes CDR1 MNHNS and CDR2 SASEGT. Trimming removed 7 bases from V and 0 bases from J, with 17 bases in between. This CDR3 reads CASTPDTTTSTDTQYF. The CDR3 nucleotides are TGTGCCAGCACCCCGGACACCACAACTAGCACAGATACGCAGTATTTT.

The table lists this clonotype with many counts. The V gene is TRBV12-3 or TRBV12-4, the J gene TRBJ2-1, with 10 bases aligning to TRBD1. V dropped 4 bases and J dropped 8; count of bases not matched to a gene: 8. This CDR3 spans 15 amino acids. CDR3 amino acids: CASSSPGQGMHEQFF. DNA for the CDR3: TGTGCCAGCAGTTCTCCGGGACAGGGGATGCATGAGCAGTTCTTC.